The 27 T cell receptor beta chains below come from one sample, sequenced in a study of blood T cell repertoires in COVID-19 (dated by TCRdb to 2020 to 2022). The protocol used for the library was the immunoSEQ multiplex PCR assay. TCRdb stores this immuneACCESS table with in-frame sequences only. Part of the clones is absent; in the studies checked, under half of the shortfall reflects unresolved V genes, and no reason is known for the rest. In this sample the table shows about 120,000 clones, around 80% of which occur a single time. The leading ten clones occupy around 37% of the sample. Sequenced sample: peripheral blood. The receptor set was obtained from a man aged 40-49 years with active or convalescent COVID-19.

This sequence joins TRBV6-5 and TRBJ2-1, with 12 nucleotides matching TRBD2. This CDR3 has 15 amino acids. Losses at the gene ends were 6 bases for V and 9 bases for J; bases not matched to a gene: 9. Germline V CDR1 and CDR2: MNHEY, SVGAGI. The CDR3 sequence is CASSSLAGGPGEQFF. The CDR3 region has the DNA TGTGCCAGCAGCAGTCTAGCGGGGGGGCCGGGTGAGCAGTTCTTC.

The genes are TRBV18 and TRBJ2-5; D possibly corresponds to TRBD1 (5 bases). CDR3 size: 15 residues. Germline assignment: CDR1 KGHSH and CDR2 LQKENI. V shed 0 bases and J shed 4 bases, with 12 bases lying between them. The DNA of the CDR3 is TGTGCCAGCTCACCACCGGCAGGGAACCCAGAGACCCAGTACTTC. Translated, it gives CASSPPAGNPETQYF.

The V and J genes are TRBV19 and TRBJ1-1, with a weak D call TRBD1 (6 bases). Germline CDR1 is LNHDA and CDR2 is SQIVND (reference sequence). The CDR3 has 14 amino acids. Between the trimmed V and J ends, which lost 6 bases and 0 bases, there was a span of 11 bases. The CDR3 bases are TGTGCCAGTAGGACCGGACAGTTGAACACTGAAGCTTTCTTT. The encoded protein is CASRTGQLNTEAFF.

This chain joins TRBV9 and TRBJ2-7; TRBD1 matches at 7 bases. The CDR3 has 13 amino acids. After removal of 2 bases from V and 12 bases from J, the junction contained 11 bases not matched to a gene. Per the germline V gene, CDR1 is SGDLS and CDR2 is YYNGEE. The CDR3 here is CASSVRDSRTMYF. The CDR3 bases are TGTGCCAGCAGCGTCCGGGACAGCCGTACTATGTACTTC.

The chain employs TRBV19 and TRBJ1-3, with D possibly TRBD1 on 6 matching bases. The CDR3 sequence is 14 residues long. Between the trimmed V and J ends, which lost 7 bases and 2 bases, there was a span of 12 bases. CDR1 is LNHDA, CDR2 SQIVND, per germline (reference sequence). Written as DNA, the CDR3 is TGTGCCAGTATTCTTCAGGGGACTGGAAACACCATATATTTT. Encoded protein: CASILQGTGNTIYF.

This rearrangement joins TRBV19 to TRBJ2-3; the D gene is possibly TRBD2 (6 bases). The CDR3 totals 14 residues. CDR1 is LNHDA and CDR2 is SQIVND in the germline V gene (reference sequence). The V and J ends lost 2 bases and 6 bases respectively, with 12 bases between them. CDR3 sequence reads: CASSIMASDDTQYF. For the CDR3, the DNA is TGTGCCAGTAGTATAATGGCTAGCGACGATACGCAGTATTTT.

The chain links TRBV12-3 or TRBV12-4 to TRBJ1-3; unclear D gene. V was trimmed by 10 bases and J by 3 bases, leaving 13 bases between them. The CDR3 extends over 13 amino acids. CDR3 loop: CATQEFDGNTIYF. In DNA, the CDR3 is TGTGCCACTCAGGAATTCGATGGAAACACCATATATTTT.

The rearrangement uses TRBV7-8 and TRBJ1-2, with 7 bases lining up with TRBD1. The CDR3 loop spans 12 amino acids. From germline, CDR1 is SGHVS and CDR2 FQNEAQ. The V and J ends lost 5 bases and 7 bases, in that order; junction bases with no gene match: 4. The CDR3 is CASSQGTAGYTF. Here the CDR3 DNA reads TGTGCCAGCAGCCAGGGGACAGCTGGCTACACCTTC. Full variable domain (missing parts from reference TRBV7-8 and TRBJ1-2): GAGVSQSPRYKVAKRGQDVALRCDPISGHVSLFWYQQALGQGPEFLTYFQNEAQLDKSGLPSDRFFAERPEGSVSTLKIQRTQQEDSAVYLCASSQGTAGYTFGSGTRLTVV.

This clone was recorded only once. The chain is built from TRBV5-6 and TRBJ1-5; 7 bases map to TRBD1. This CDR3 has 14 amino acids. With V trimmed by 2 bases and J by 5 bases, 4 bases remained unmatched. Germline-derived CDR1 and CDR2 are SGHDT and YYEEEE. CDR3 loop: CASSFSGGYQPQHF. The CDR3 DNA reads TGTGCCAGCAGCTTCTCAGGGGGGTATCAGCCCCAGCATTTT.

This chain links TRBV16 with TRBJ1-2; D unclear. The CDR3 has 14 residues. V shed 2 bases and J shed 2 bases, with 9 bases lying between them. Looked up from germline, CDR1 is KGHSY and CDR2 is FQNENV. The CDR3 DNA is TGTGCCAGCAGCCAAGGCTCAGCGAACTATGGCTACACCTTC. It codes for CASSQGSANYGYTF.

This chain joins TRBV24-1 and TRBJ2-7; D gene uncertain. V was cut by 8 bases and J by 5 bases, with 9 bases left in between. Germline values: CDR1 KGHDR, CDR2 SFDVKD. The CDR3 runs to 11 residues. CDR3 sequence reads: CATKRADEQYF. CDR3 in DNA: TGTGCCACCAAGAGAGCCGACGAGCAGTACTTC.

The chain has TRBV5-1 and TRBJ2-7, with D perhaps TRBD1 (6 bases). With 4 bases removed from V and 6 bases from J, the gap between germline ends came to 14 bases. The CDR3 runs 13 residues. The germline gives CDR1 SGHRS, CDR2 YFSETQ. The DNA of the CDR3 is TGCGCCAGCAGCGTTACGGGGACATCCGAGCAGTACTTC. Amino acid sequence: CASSVTGTSEQYF.

The chain employs TRBV30 and TRBJ2-7; no reliable D call. This CDR3 is 13 amino acids long. V was shortened by 1 base and J by 3 bases, with 10 bases between the two germline ends. Germline CDR1 reads GTSNPN; CDR2 reads SVGIG (reference sequence). CDR3 nucleotide sequence: TGTGCCTGGAGTGAGCCAGCGCTCTACGAGCAGTACTTC. Its protein product is CAWSEPALYEQYF.

The V call is TRBV27, the J call TRBJ1-1; 8 bases are a match to TRBD1. Trimming at V came to 4 bases and at J to 10 bases, leaving 8 bases not matched to a gene. The CDR3 runs 13 residues. Germline CDR1 is MNHEY and CDR2 is SMNVEV (reference sequence). CDR3 DNA: TGTGCCAGCAGTTCACTACGGACAGGGCGAGCTTTCTTT. Amino acid sequence: CASSSLRTGRAFF.

This clone appeared a few times. The rearrangement links TRBV5-4 to TRBJ2-1; 16 bases are shared with TRBD2. The CDR3 is 17 amino acids. V shed 0 bases and J 8 bases; nucleotides not matched to a gene: 5. CDR1 and CDR2 (germline): SGHNT, YYREEE (reference sequence). The CDR3 spells CASSLEQGLAGGDEQFF. The CDR3, as DNA: TGTGCCAGCAGCTTGGAGCAGGGACTAGCGGGAGGGGATGAGCAGTTCTTC.

The chain links TRBV4-1 to TRBJ1-5, with unresolved D. Trimming pared 3 bases from V and 6 bases from J, leaving 15 bases between. This CDR3 contains 15 residues. Germline CDR1 and CDR2: MGHRA and YSYEKL. CDR3 nucleotides: TGCGCCAGCAGCCAGCGCCTAAGCGGTAGTCAGCCCCAGCATTTT. It translates to CASSQRLSGSQPQHF.

The V gene is TRBV5-1, the J gene TRBJ1-2; D perhaps matches TRBD1 (5 bases). The CDR3 extends over 15 amino acids. V was cut by 0 bases and J by 5 bases, with 14 bases left in between. Germline values: CDR1 SGHRS, CDR2 YFSETQ. The CDR3 is CASSLVTTGEYGYTF. Written as DNA, the CDR3 is TGCGCCAGCAGCTTGGTGACCACGGGGGAATATGGCTACACCTTC. Using reference TRBV5-1 and TRBJ1-2 for the parts outside the CDR3, the full variable domain is KAGVTQTPRYLIKTRGQQVTLSCSPISGHRSVSWYQQTPGQGLQFLFEYFSETQRNKGNFPGRFSGRQFSNSRSEMNVSTLELGDSALYLCASSLVTTGEYGYTFGSGTRLTVV.

This clone was found a few times. The V and J genes are TRBV18 and TRBJ2-2, with TRBD2 matching over 7 bases. The CDR3 contains 14 residues. The V segment lost 2 bases and the J segment 6 bases; nucleotides outside the gene matches: 3. Germline values: CDR1 KGHSH, CDR2 LQKENI. The CDR3 nucleotides read TGTGCCAGCTCACCAACTAGCGAGGCCGGGGAGCTGTTTTTT. Its protein product is CASSPTSEAGELFF.

The chain employs TRBV15 and TRBJ1-3; 8 bases match TRBD1. The CDR3 spans 15 residues. Germline CDR1 is LNHNV and CDR2 is YYDKDF (reference sequence). The trim removed 7 bases at V and 0 bases at J, leaving 5 bases unmatched. CDR3 sequence reads: CATIPGTGSGNTIYF. As DNA, the CDR3 is TGTGCCACCATCCCCGGGACAGGCTCTGGAAACACCATATATTTT.

The chain carries TRBV5-1 and TRBJ2-3; 7 nucleotides match TRBD2. Germline CDR1 is SGHRS and CDR2 is YFSETQ. CDR3 size: 16 residues. The V and J ends lost 0 bases and 0 bases, in that order; junction bases with no gene match: 4. The CDR3 DNA reads TGCGCCAGCAGCTTGGTTAGCGGGTTGAGCACAGATACGCAGTATTTT. Its protein is CASSLVSGLSTDTQYF. Supplemented by reference TRBV5-1 and TRBJ2-3, the full variable domain reads KAGVTQTPRYLIKTRGQQVTLSCSPISGHRSVSWYQQTPGQGLQFLFEYFSETQRNKGNFPGRFSGRQFSNSRSEMNVSTLELGDSALYLCASSLVSGLSTDTQYFGPGTRLTVL.

This chain connects TRBV4-3 to TRBJ1-4; no firm D call. Trimming pared 0 bases from V and 0 bases from J, leaving 11 bases between. The CDR3 totals 17 residues. Germline-derived CDR1 and CDR2 are LGHNA and YSLEER. The CDR3 sequence: CASSQDPPTTTNEKLFF. The CDR3 DNA reads as TGCGCCAGCAGCCAAGACCCTCCAACAACAACTAATGAAAAACTGTTTTTT.

The chain combines TRBV5-4 with TRBJ2-3, with TRBD1 matching over 8 bases. The CDR3 runs 14 residues. Germline V gene sequence: CDR1 SGHNT, CDR2 YYREEE (reference sequence). The ends lost 9 bases at V and 4 bases at J; junction bases unmatched: 10. CDR3 nucleotide sequence: TGTGCCACCCTACAGCAGGGGGCCGCAGATACGCAGTATTTT. This translates into CATLQQGAADTQYF.

This clone was recorded a few times. The identical CDR3 is also encoded by other nucleotide sequences in the sample. This rearrangement joins TRBV19 to TRBJ1-2; weak D call: TRBD1 (6 bases). The CDR3 extends over 14 amino acids. Per the germline V gene, CDR1 is LNHDA and CDR2 is SQIVND (reference sequence). V was clipped by 3 bases and J by 3 bases, with 11 bases between them. The CDR3 DNA follows: TGTGCCAGTAGTATCCCCCCAGGGGACTATGGCTACACCTTC. Its translation: CASSIPPGDYGYTF. Using reference TRBV19 and TRBJ1-2 for the parts outside the CDR3, the full variable domain is DGGITQSPKYLFRKEGQNVTLSCEQNLNHDAMYWYRQDPGQGLRLIYYSQIVNDFQKGDIAEGYSVSREKKESFPLTVTSAQKNPTAFYLCASSIPPGDYGYTFGSGTRLTVV.

The rearrangement links TRBV19 to TRBJ1-5; possibly TRBD1 for D (6 bases). From germline, CDR1 is LNHDA and CDR2 SQIVND (reference sequence). The CDR3 is 14 amino acids. The V and J ends lost 7 bases and 5 bases respectively, with 15 bases between them. This CDR3 reads CASNPGGGDQPQHF. The CDR3 DNA is TGTGCCAGTAATCCCGGAGGGGGGGATCAGCCCCAGCATTTT.

The rearrangement joins TRBV10-2 to TRBJ2-2; TRBD1 matches at 9 bases. Germline V lookup: CDR1 WSHSY, CDR2 SAAADI. V shed 5 bases, J shed 6 bases, and the junction held 7 bases outside the gene matches. CDR3 length equals 15 residues. DNA for the CDR3: TGCGCCAGCAGTCGGACAGGGGCACGTCCCGGGGAGCTGTTTTTT. The encoded protein is CASSRTGARPGELFF.

The chain recombines TRBV18 with TRBJ2-7, with 9 bases aligning to TRBD1. The CDR3 sequence is 15 residues long. CDR1 is KGHSH and CDR2 is LQKENI in the germline V gene. V was pared by 4 bases and J by 6 bases, with 10 bases of the junction left unmatched. Here the CDR3 DNA reads TGTGCCAGCTCACAAACGAGTGGGACAGGGTCCGAGCAGTACTTC. Translating gives CASSQTSGTGSEQYF.

The CDR3 protein is CASSKGTAGVENEQFF. The CDR3 DNA reads TGTGCCAGCAGCAAAGGTACGGCGGGAGTAGAAAATGAGCAGTTCTTC. This chain links TRBV21-1 with TRBJ2-1; the D call of TRBD2 is as the table states it, not checked on the DNA. TRBV21-1 counts as a pseudogene. The CDR3 spans 16 residues.